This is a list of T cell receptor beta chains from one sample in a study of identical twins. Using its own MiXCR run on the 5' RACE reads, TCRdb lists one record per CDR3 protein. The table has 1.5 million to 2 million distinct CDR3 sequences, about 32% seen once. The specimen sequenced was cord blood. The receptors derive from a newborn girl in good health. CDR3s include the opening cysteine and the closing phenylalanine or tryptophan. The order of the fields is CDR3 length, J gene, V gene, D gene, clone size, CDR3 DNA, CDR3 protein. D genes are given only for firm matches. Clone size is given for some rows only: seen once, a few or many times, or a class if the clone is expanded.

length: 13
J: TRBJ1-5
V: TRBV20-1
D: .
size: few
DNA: TGCAGTGCTAGTGATCCAGGGAGGCAGCCCCAGCATTTT
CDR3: CSASDPGRQPQHF

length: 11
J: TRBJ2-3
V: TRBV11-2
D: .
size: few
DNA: TGTGCCAGCGCGGTGAGGGATACGCAGTATTTT
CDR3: CASAVRDTQYF

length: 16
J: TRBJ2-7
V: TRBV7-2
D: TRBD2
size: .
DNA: TGTGCCAGCAGCCTACGCGGACTAGCGGGCCGAAATGAGCAGTACTTC
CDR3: CASSLRGLAGRNEQYF

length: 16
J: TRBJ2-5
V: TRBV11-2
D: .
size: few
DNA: TGTGCCAGCAGCTTCGGGGACCTCATAGTTTTCGAGACCCAGTACTTC
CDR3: CASSFGDLIVFETQYF

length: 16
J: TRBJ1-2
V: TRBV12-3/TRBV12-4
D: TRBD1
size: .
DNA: TGTGCCAGCAGTATCGGACAGGACGAGAGGAACTATGGCTACACCTTC
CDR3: CASSIGQDERNYGYTF

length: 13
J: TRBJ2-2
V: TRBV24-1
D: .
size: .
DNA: TGTGCCACCAGTGGCCAGGGGACCGGGGAGCTGTTTTTT
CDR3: CATSGQGTGELFF

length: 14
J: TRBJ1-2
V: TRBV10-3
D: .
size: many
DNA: TGTGCCATCAGTGAGACCGACACTAACTATGGCTACACCTTC
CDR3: CAISETDTNYGYTF

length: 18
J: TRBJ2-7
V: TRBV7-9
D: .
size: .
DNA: TGTGCCAGCAGCAGAGGGGATGGCGGGGGCGCAGTTGCCTACGAGCAGTACTTC
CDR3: CASSRGDGGGAVAYEQYF

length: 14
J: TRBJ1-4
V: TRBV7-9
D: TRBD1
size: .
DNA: TGTGCCAGCAGCTTAAAGGGGGCCCTTGAAAAACTGTTTTTT
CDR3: CASSLKGALEKLFF

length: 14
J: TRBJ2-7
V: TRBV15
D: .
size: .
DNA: TGTGCCACCAGCAGAGTTGGAGGTTTTAGCGAGCAGTACTTC
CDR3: CATSRVGGFSEQYF

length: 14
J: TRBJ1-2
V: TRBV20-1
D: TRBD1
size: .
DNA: TGCAGTGCTAGACCCTCGACAGGGAACTATGGCTACACCTTC
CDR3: CSARPSTGNYGYTF

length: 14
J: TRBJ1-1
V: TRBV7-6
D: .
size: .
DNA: TGTGCCAGCAGATACATGGAAGGGAACACTGAAGCTTTCTTT
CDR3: CASRYMEGNTEAFF

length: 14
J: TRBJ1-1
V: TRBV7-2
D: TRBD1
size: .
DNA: TGTGCCAGCAGATTTACCGGGACAGGGAATGAAGCTTTCTTT
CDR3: CASRFTGTGNEAFF

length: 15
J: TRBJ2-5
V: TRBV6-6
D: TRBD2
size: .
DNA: TGTGCCAGCAGCCTGACTAGCGGGGCGCACAATGTGCAGTACTTC
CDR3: CASSLTSGAHNVQYF

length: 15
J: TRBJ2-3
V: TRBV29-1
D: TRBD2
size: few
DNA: TGCAGCGTTGACAGGGGGACTAGCGGGGGTGATACGCAGTATTTT
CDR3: CSVDRGTSGGDTQYF

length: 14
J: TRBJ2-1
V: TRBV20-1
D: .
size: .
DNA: TGCAGTGCCCTGGGGGTCAAGGGGGACGATGAGCAGTTCTTC
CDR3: CSALGVKGDDEQFF

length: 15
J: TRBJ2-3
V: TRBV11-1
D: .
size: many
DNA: TGTGCCAGCAAGAGAGCGTCAACTAGCACAGATACGCAGTATTTT
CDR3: CASKRASTSTDTQYF

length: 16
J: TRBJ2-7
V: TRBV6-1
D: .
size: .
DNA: TGTGCCAGCAGTGGTTTCAGGGGTCCTCGCTACTACGAGCAGTACTTC
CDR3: CASSGFRGPRYYEQYF

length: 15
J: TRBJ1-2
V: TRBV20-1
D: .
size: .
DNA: TGCAGTGCTAGGGGACTTGGGGGGGGAAACTATGGCTACACCTTC
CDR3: CSARGLGGGNYGYTF

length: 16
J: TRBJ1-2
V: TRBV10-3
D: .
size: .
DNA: TGTGCCATCAGTAAGTTCATTCGCCAGGCCAACTATGGCTACACCTTC
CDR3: CAISKFIRQANYGYTF

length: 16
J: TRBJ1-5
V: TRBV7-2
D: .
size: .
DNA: TGTGCCAGCAGCTTAATTGGGGGCCTAAGCAATCAGCCCCAGCATTTT
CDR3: CASSLIGGLSNQPQHF

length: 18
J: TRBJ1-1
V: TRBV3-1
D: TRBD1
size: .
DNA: TGTGCCAGCAGCCAAGCTGGGGGACAGGGATTCATGAACACTGAAGCTTTCTTT
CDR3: CASSQAGGQGFMNTEAFF

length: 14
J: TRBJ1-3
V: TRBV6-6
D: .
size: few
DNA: TGTGCCAGCAGTTATTCAGGGACTGGAAACACCATATATTTT
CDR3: CASSYSGTGNTIYF

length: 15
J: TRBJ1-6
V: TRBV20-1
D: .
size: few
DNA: TGCAGTGCTTTCCATCAAGGGAGTAGAAATTCACCCCTCCACTTT
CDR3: CSAFHQGSRNSPLHF

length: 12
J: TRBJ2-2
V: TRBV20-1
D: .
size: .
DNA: TGCAGTGCTCAACAGGGCCCCGGGGAGCTGTTTTTT
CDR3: CSAQQGPGELFF

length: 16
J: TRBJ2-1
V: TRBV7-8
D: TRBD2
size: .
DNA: TGTGCCAGCAGCTTACAAGGGACTAGCGAGTACAATGAGCAGTTCTTC
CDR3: CASSLQGTSEYNEQFF

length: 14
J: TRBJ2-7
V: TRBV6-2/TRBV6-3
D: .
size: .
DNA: TGTGCCAGCAGTTATGTTGGGCAGTCCTACGAGCAGTACTTC
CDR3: CASSYVGQSYEQYF

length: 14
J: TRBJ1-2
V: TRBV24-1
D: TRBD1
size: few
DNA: TGTGCCACCAGTGATTCGGACAGGGTGTATGGCTACACCTTC
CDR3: CATSDSDRVYGYTF

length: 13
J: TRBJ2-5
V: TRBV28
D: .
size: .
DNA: TGTGCCAGCAGTTATCTTGGAGAGAGGACCCAGTACTTC
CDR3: CASSYLGERTQYF

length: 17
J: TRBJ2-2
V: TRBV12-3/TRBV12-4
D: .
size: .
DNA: TGTGCCAGCAGCGAGACAGGCCGCAGCTTGAACACCGGGGAGCTGTTTTTT
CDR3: CASSETGRSLNTGELFF

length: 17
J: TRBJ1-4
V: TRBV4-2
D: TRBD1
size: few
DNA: TGTGCCAGCAGCCGGACGGACAGGGGGCTGGGTAATGAAAAACTGTTTTTT
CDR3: CASSRTDRGLGNEKLFF

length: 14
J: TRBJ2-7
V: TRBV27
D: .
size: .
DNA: TGTGCCAGCAGTTTGACCAAAACAGGCTACGAGCAGTACTTC
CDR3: CASSLTKTGYEQYF

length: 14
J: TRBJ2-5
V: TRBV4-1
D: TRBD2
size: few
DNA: TGCGCCAGCAGCCAACGGGGGGGAAACAATGAGCAGTACTTC
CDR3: CASSQRGGNNEQYF